These 12 T cell receptor beta chains came from one sample sequenced in a study of long-term antiretroviral therapy in people with HIV. With survey level as its setting, the immunoSEQ assay was v3.0. Sequencing was performed with immunoSEQ multiplex PCR; in TCRdb, only in-frame clones are kept and a portion is missing. The sample includes 32,000 or so clones, roughly 85% of them seen just once. This material consisted of unsorted PBMCs, taken approximately 3.3 years after starting antiretroviral therapy. The receptors come from a man younger than 35 with HIV.

The CDR3, as DNA: TGTGCCAGCAGTTTTTCCTCCGAAAGGACAGGGGGTAGCTCTGGAAACACCATATATTTT. This sequence encodes CASSFSSERTGGSSGNTIYF. V and J are TRBV28 and TRBJ1-3; 10 positions agree with TRBD1. After removal of 3 bases from V and 0 bases from J, the junction contained 14 bases not matched to a gene. The CDR3 sequence is 20 residues long. In germline, CDR1 is MDHEN, CDR2 SYDVKM.

This chain links TRBV19 with TRBJ1-1; D uncertain. The V and J ends lost 3 bases and 5 bases respectively, with 16 bases between them. The germline V gene has CDR1 LNHDA and CDR2 SQIVND (reference sequence). The CDR3 runs to 15 residues. CDR3 bases: TGTGCCAGTAGTATTGATCCGGGAGCGAGGACTGAAGCTTTCTTT. This gives the protein CASSIDPGARTEAFF.

This chain connects TRBV10-3 to TRBJ1-3, with D possibly TRBD1 on 5 matching bases. V lost 2 bases and J lost 5, with 16 bases in between. Per germline, CDR1 ENHRY and CDR2 SYGVKD. This CDR3 has 16 residues. CDR3 nucleotides: TGTGCCATCAGTGAGGCCTCCATCGGGACTAGAAACACCATATATTTT. This translates into CAISEASIGTRNTIYF.

The rearrangement uses TRBV5-4 and TRBJ1-3; 7 bases fit TRBD1. The V segment lost 4 bases and the J segment 8 bases; nucleotides outside the gene matches: 12. The V gene's germline CDR1 is SGHNT and CDR2 YYREEE (reference sequence). This CDR3 is built from 15 residues. The CDR3 sequence: CASSLWDRAGDTIYF. The CDR3 DNA reads as TGTGCCAGCAGCCTTTGGGACAGAGCGGGGGACACCATATATTTT. The full variable domain, completed using reference TRBV5-4 and TRBJ1-3, is ETGVTQSPTHLIKTRGQQVTLRCSSQSGHNTVSWYQQALGQGPQFIFQYYREEENGRGNFPPRFSGLQFPNYSSELNVNALELDDSALYLCASSLWDRAGDTIYFGEGSWLTVV.

The chain uses TRBV7-9 and TRBJ1-2; D is undetermined. Germline loops: CDR1 SEHNR, CDR2 FQNEAQ (reference sequence). The CDR3 runs 14 residues. V was trimmed by 1 base and J by 6 bases, leaving 12 bases between them. The CDR3 sequence: CASSLDPSDHGYTF. The CDR3 region has the DNA TGTGCCAGCAGCTTAGACCCTAGTGACCATGGCTACACCTTC. The variable domain in full, with the rest retrieved from reference TRBV7-9 and TRBJ1-2, is DTGVSQNPRHKITKRGQNVTFRCDPISEHNRLYWYRQTLGQGPEFLTYFQNEAQLEKSRLLSDRFSAERPKGSFSTLEIQRTEQGDSAMYLCASSLDPSDHGYTFGSGTRLTVV.

V is TRBV5-1 and J is TRBJ2-4; D ambiguous. The CDR3 totals 15 residues. Trimming removed 3 bases at V and 0 bases at J, with 10 bases between. Germline V gene sequence: CDR1 SGHRS, CDR2 YFSETQ. CDR3 sequence (DNA): TGCGCCAGCAGCTCTTGGTCCAAAGCCAAAAACATTCAGTACTTC. This codes for CASSSWSKAKNIQYF.

The rearrangement uses TRBV6-6 and TRBJ1-4; possibly TRBD1 for D (6 bases). This CDR3 has 15 amino acids. V lost 6 bases and J 10 bases, leaving 21 bases between the germline ends. Germline V lookup: CDR1 MNHNY, CDR2 SVGAGI (reference sequence). The DNA for the CDR3 is TGTGCCAGCAGCTTCGTACGGGGGGCTGAAGGAAAACTGTTTTTT. Its protein product is CASSFVRGAEGKLFF.

This clone was counted between two and nine times. The genes are TRBV11-2 and TRBJ1-2; D is possibly TRBD1 (6 bases). In germline, CDR1 is SGHAT, CDR2 FQNNGV. V lost 1 base to trimming and J lost 2 bases, with 11 bases between them. This CDR3 has 15 residues. CDR3 in amino acids: CASSLGIGTNYGYTF. Here the CDR3 DNA reads TGTGCCAGCAGCTTAGGAATAGGGACAAACTATGGCTACACCTTC.

J is TRBJ2-7 and V is TRBV4-2, with 13 nucleotides matching TRBD2. Germline CDR1 and CDR2: LGHNA and YNFKEQ. V trimming: 4 bases; J trimming: 0 bases; junction bases outside the gene matches: 9. The CDR3 consists of 18 residues. The CDR3 nucleotides are TGTGCCAGCAGCCTCGCGACTAGCGGGGGGCCGAGCTCCTACGAGCAGTACTTC. Its protein is CASSLATSGGPSSYEQYF.

This rearrangement joins TRBV2 to TRBJ1-2, with TRBD1 matching over 9 bases. The CDR3 length is 14 residues. The germline CDR1 and CDR2 sequences are SNHLY and FYNNEI. V was pared by 6 bases and J by 6 bases, with 8 bases of the junction left unmatched. This CDR3 is CASRWGQGVDGYTF. The CDR3 DNA reads as TGTGCCAGCAGGTGGGGACAGGGAGTAGATGGCTACACCTTC.

This clone has just a few counts. The chain combines TRBV4-3 with TRBJ1-1; D gene unclear. The CDR3 sequence is 15 residues long. CDR1 and CDR2 (germline): LGHNA, YSLEER. Trimming pared 0 bases from V and 8 bases from J, leaving 16 bases between. The DNA of the CDR3 is TGCGCCAGCAGCCAAGATGTAACCGGGAGTCCAGAAGCTTTCTTT. Residues: CASSQDVTGSPEAFF.

The chain has TRBV7-9 and TRBJ2-1, with a possible D match to TRBD2 (5 bases). This CDR3 region has 15 residues. Germline loops: CDR1 SEHNR, CDR2 FQNEAQ (reference sequence). V lost 8 bases and J 0 bases, leaving 14 bases between the germline ends. CDR3: CASASSTSSYNEQFF. For the CDR3, the DNA is TGTGCCAGCGCTTCTAGCACCAGCTCCTACAATGAGCAGTTCTTC.